This is a list of T cell receptor beta chains from one sample in a study of T cells in Graves' hyperthyroidism and ophthalmopathy. Each CDR3 protein gets one entry after TCRdb re-called the multiplex PCR reads with MiXCR. Here the sample spans around 33,000 distinct CDR3 sequences, around half being singletons. Sample: blood. Receptors originate from a woman aged 45-59 years with Graves' hyperthyroidism that later progressed to Graves' ophthalmopathy. Both conserved end residues are part of each CDR3. A D gene is named only where the DNA matches it firmly. Size tells how often a clone was seen (once, few, many) or the class of an expanded clone, and some rows leave it out.

cdr3_length	d_call	v_call	clone_size	j_call	cdr3_aa	cdr3_nt
14	-	TRBV20-1	many	TRBJ2-2	CSASQGAGAGELFF	TGCAGTGCTAGCCAGGGGGCGGGGGCCGGGGAGCTGTTTTTT
15	TRBD1	TRBV11-3	-	TRBJ2-1	CASSFWDRGVGEQFF	TGTGCCAGCAGCTTTTGGGACAGGGGTGTGGGTGAGCAGTTCTTC
11	-	TRBV28	-	TRBJ1-2	CASSLHLVTDF	TGTGCCAGCAGTTTACATCTTGTGACAGACTTC
13	-	TRBV7-2	-	TRBJ2-4	CASSHPGGGNAYF	TGTGCCAGCAGCCACCCTGGGGGGGGCAATGCGTACTTC
17	-	TRBV4-3	many	TRBJ2-6	CASSPEGGGSGANVLTF	TGCGCCAGCAGCCCCGAGGGCGGAGGTTCTGGGGCCAACGTCCTGACTTTC
12	TRBD2	TRBV20-1	few	TRBJ2-3	CSAGTRRDTQYF	TGCAGTGCGGGGACTAGAAGAGATACGCAGTATTTT
17	-	TRBV19	-	TRBJ2-2	CASSIDGRGHTTGELFF	TGTGCCAGTAGTATAGATGGGCGGGGACACACGACAGGTGAGCTGTTTTTT
22	-	TRBV7-9	once	TRBJ2-1	CAHPEDSSFYICSARAGTSGVF	-
16	TRBD1	TRBV20-1	-	TRBJ1-1	CSATPGTGVGNTEAFF	TGCAGTGCTACCCCAGGGACAGGGGTCGGGAACACTGAAGCTTTCTTT
13	TRBD2	TRBV2	-	TRBJ2-5	CACSVGGSETQYF	TGTGCCTGCAGTGTCGGCGGGAGTGAGACCCAGTACTTC
14	-	TRBV20-1	-	TRBJ1-2	CSGGANIMSYGYTF	TGCAGTGGAGGGGCTAACATAATGTCCTACGGCTACACCTTC
13	-	TRBV6-1	many	TRBJ2-7	CASSELQVDEQYF	TGTGCCAGCAGTGAATTACAGGTCGACGAGCAGTACTTC
15	TRBD2	TRBV7-2	-	TRBJ2-7	CASSLGGTSGYEQYF	TGTGCCAGCAGCTTAGGTGGGACTAGCGGCTACGAGCAGTACTTC
13	-	TRBV27	many	TRBJ2-2	CASSFERGGELFF	TGTGCCAGCAGTTTTGAGAGGGGCGGGGAGCTGTTTTTT
15	-	TRBV5-6	many	TRBJ1-6	CASSPDNSYNSPLHF	TGTGCCAGCAGCCCCGATAACTCCTATAATTCACCCCTCCACTTT
15	-	TRBV7-8	-	TRBJ2-1	CASSSGGGRWDEQFF	TGTGCCAGCAGCTCCGGGGGTGGGAGGTGGGATGAGCAGTTCTTC
13	-	TRBV5-5	many	TRBJ2-5	CASSLTGAETQYF	TGTGCCAGCAGCTTGACGGGTGCGGAGACCCAGTACTTC
13	-	TRBV6-5	many	TRBJ2-3	CASSYQGGDTQYF	TGTGCCAGCAGTTACCAGGGAGGAGATACGCAGTATTTT
13	-	TRBV9	once	TRBJ2-2	CASSPRWDGELFF	TGTGCCAGCAGCCCCAGATGGGACGGGGAGCTGTTTTTT
14	-	TRBV28	many	TRBJ1-5	CASNGGGSNQPQHF	TGTGCCAGCAATGGTGGGGGGAGCAATCAGCCCCAGCATTTT
17	-	TRBV6-5	many	TRBJ2-3	CASSYLRGTASTDTQYF	TGTGCCAGCAGTTATCTTAGGGGAACTGCTAGCACAGATACGCAGTATTTT
14	-	TRBV5-1	-	TRBJ1-2	CASSDWTGDRGCTF	TGCGCTAGCAGCGACTGGACTGGGGACCGGGGCTGCACCTTC
15	-	TRBV4-3	many	TRBJ2-7	CASSQDPGIPYEQYF	TGCGCCAGCAGCCAAGATCCGGGAATTCCCTACGAGCAGTACTTC
12	-	TRBV29-1	many	TRBJ1-1	CSANHGDTEAFF	TGCAGCGCCAACCACGGGGATACTGAAGCTTTCTTT
15	-	TRBV30	few	TRBJ1-2	CAWSAVEQGNYGYTF	TGTGCCTGGAGCGCCGTGGAACAAGGGAACTATGGCTACACCTTC
16	TRBD2	TRBV10-1	few	TRBJ2-7	CASSDTTSGSRREQYF	TGCGCCAGCAGTGATACGACTAGCGGGAGTCGAAGGGAGCAGTACTTC
12	TRBD2	TRBV20-1	-	TRBJ2-5	CSAIAGQETQYF	TGCAGTGCAATAGCGGGACAAGAGACCCAGTACTTC
14	-	TRBV5-6	-	TRBJ2-7	CASSKGDSSYEQYF	TGTGCCAGCAGCAAGGGCGATAGCTCCTACGAGCAGTACTTC
16	TRBD2	TRBV11-3	many	TRBJ2-7	CASSHGLAGNSYEQYF	TGTGCCAGCAGCCACGGACTAGCGGGTAACTCCTACGAGCAGTACTTC
12	-	TRBV5-1	many	TRBJ2-2	CASSFRAGELFF	TGCGCCAGCAGCTTCCGGGCCGGGGAGCTGTTTTTT
10	-	TRBV5-1	-	TRBJ2-1	CASSSNEQFF	TGCGCCAGCAGCAGTAATGAGCAGTTCTTC
17	TRBD2	TRBV19	many	TRBJ2-1	CASSIVWRTSGRNEQFF	TGTGCCAGTAGTATAGTTTGGAGGACTAGCGGGAGGAATGAGCAGTTCTTC
13	-	TRBV5-5	many	TRBJ1-2	CASSLEQVLGYTF	TGTGCCAGCAGCTTGGAGCAGGTTTTGGGCTACACCTTC
16	-	TRBV11-2	many	TRBJ2-6	CASSPGKGDGANVLTF	TGTGCCAGCAGCCCGGGGAAAGGGGATGGGGCCAACGTCCTGACTTTC
16	-	TRBV19	-	TRBJ1-5	CASIPMGSGNNQPQHF	TGTGCCAGTATACCAATGGGGAGCGGGAACAATCAGCCCCAGCATTTT
12	-	TRBV18	few	TRBJ2-1	CASYSSYNEQFF	TGTGCCAGCTATTCCTCTTACAATGAGCAGTTCTTC
13	-	TRBV28	many	TRBJ1-1	CASRPQVNTEAFF	TGTGCCAGCAGACCACAAGTGAACACTGAAGCTTTCTTT
16	TRBD1	TRBV6-1	many	TRBJ1-1	CASRPSRDRSNTEAFF	TGTGCCAGCAGACCAAGCCGGGACAGGTCGAACACTGAAGCTTTCTTT
14	TRBD1	TRBV24-1	-	TRBJ1-1	CATSVSGGQGRSFF	TGTGCCACCAGTGTTTCGGGGGGACAGGGACGGTCTTTCTTT
17	TRBD2	TRBV6-2/TRBV6-3	-	TRBJ2-4	CASSNGNSGIAKNIQYF	TGTGCCAGCAGTAATGGGAATAGCGGGATAGCCAAAAACATTCAGTACTTC
14	TRBD1	TRBV19	many	TRBJ2-5	CASSTDREYETQYF	TGTGCCAGTAGTACAGACAGGGAGTATGAGACCCAGTACTTC
15	TRBD1	TRBV5-8	-	TRBJ1-4	CASSLRGGVNEKLFF	TGTGCCAGCAGCTTGAGAGGGGGCGTAAATGAAAAACTGTTTTTT
16	-	TRBV24-1	once	TRBJ2-7	CATSKRGHLNPYEQYF	TGTGCCACCAGTAAAAGGGGACACTTAAACCCCTACGAGCAGTACTTC
13	-	TRBV12-3/TRBV12-4	-	TRBJ1-5	CASTRGWREPQHF	TGTGCCAGCACCCGGGGATGGCGGGAGCCCCAGCATTTT
15	-	TRBV5-1	many	TRBJ2-5	CASSSGSGFRETQYF	TGCGCCAGCAGCTCTGGCTCTGGGTTCCGAGAGACCCAGTACTTC
12	-	TRBV7-3	many	TRBJ1-1	CASSKRGPEAFF	TGTGCCAGCAGCAAACGCGGTCCGGAGGCTTTCTTT
14	-	TRBV24-1	-	TRBJ2-7	CATSARGRVYEQYF	TGTGCCACCAGTGCCAGGGGACGGGTCTACGAGCAGTACTTC
11	-	TRBV20-1	many	TRBJ1-2	CSAPGTFGYTF	TGCAGTGCCCCGGGGACATTTGGCTACACCTTC
13	TRBD1	TRBV19	many	TRBJ2-5	CATRTQGAETQYF	TGTGCCACCAGAACACAGGGGGCCGAGACCCAGTACTTC
15	TRBD2	TRBV20-1	many	TRBJ2-2	CSAKGLAGGTGELFF	TGCAGTGCCAAAGGACTAGCGGGAGGCACCGGGGAGCTGTTTTTT
14	-	TRBV5-6	many	TRBJ2-5	CASSLAVHQETQYF	TGTGCCAGCAGCTTGGCCGTACACCAAGAGACCCAGTACTTC
16	-	TRBV11-1	large	TRBJ2-2	CASSLVSRANTGELFF	TGTGCCAGCAGCTTAGTAAGCAGAGCAAACACCGGGGAGCTGTTTTTT